Here is one TCR beta chain with its context. Combining a sample-barcoded 5' primer with a J-beta primer mix, a second PCR ran for about 7 to 11 cycles. TCRdb reanalysed the 5' RACE reads using MiXCR and keeps one entry per CDR3 protein. The sample lists about 900,000 distinct CDR3 sequences, about 62% seen once, with 25% to 35% in the top ten. V shed 1 base and J 3 bases; nucleotides not matched to a gene: 3. The V gene's germline CDR1 is SGHDN and CDR2 FVKESK. This CDR3 has 16 amino acids. This record comes from a study of blood T cells in healthy people across ages. Sequences were obtained from blood. V and J are TRBV14 and TRBJ2-1, with 10 bases matching TRBD2. The receptor was isolated from a man aged 25 to 40 in good health. The CDR3 DNA sequence: TGTGCCAGCAGCCAAGGAGCGGGGGGGGTCTACAATGAGCAGTTCTTC. Translation gives CASSQGAGGVYNEQFF.